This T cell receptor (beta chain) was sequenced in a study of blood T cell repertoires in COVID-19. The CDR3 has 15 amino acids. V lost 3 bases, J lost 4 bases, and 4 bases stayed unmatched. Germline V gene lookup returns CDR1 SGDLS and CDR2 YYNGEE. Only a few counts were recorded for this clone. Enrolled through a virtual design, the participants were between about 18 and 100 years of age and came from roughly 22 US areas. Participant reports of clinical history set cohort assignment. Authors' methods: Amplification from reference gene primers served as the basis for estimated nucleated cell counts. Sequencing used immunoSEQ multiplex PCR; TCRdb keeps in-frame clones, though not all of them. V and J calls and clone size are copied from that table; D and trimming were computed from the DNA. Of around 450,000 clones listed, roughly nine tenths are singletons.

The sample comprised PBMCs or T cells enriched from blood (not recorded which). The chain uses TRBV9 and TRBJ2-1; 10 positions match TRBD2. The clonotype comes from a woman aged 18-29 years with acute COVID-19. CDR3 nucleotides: TGTGCCAGCAGCGGTAGCGGGGGGCGATACAATGAGCAGTTCTTC. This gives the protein CASSGSGGRYNEQFF.